The 15 T cell receptor beta chains listed next were all sequenced from one sample in a study of radiation and T cells in renal cell carcinoma (dated by TCRdb to the early 2020s). In the paper's terms, the time point label means: blood 4 weeks post-SBRT, at nephrectomy. This sample's treatment or condition label indicates: 15 Gy SBRT to primary tumor, nephrectomy 4 weeks later. Libraries were made using the immunoSEQ multiplex PCR assay. The source is immuneACCESS, and TCRdb retained only in-frame sequences with V and J called. Part of the clones is not carried over; for the studies checked, unresolved V genes explain less than half of this, and the remainder is unexplained. Present in this sample are about 76,000 clones, approximately 90% of which were seen just once. Clones ranked in the top ten supply roughly 6% of the sample. The source material was blood, sampled from a patient whose treatment included radiotherapy and nephrectomy. All receptors derive from a woman in her sixties or seventies with renal cell carcinoma.

Worth noting for this clone: This is likely a read error, given that the CDR3 carries no conserved phenylalanine or tryptophan at its end. The chain recombines TRBV4-2 with TRBJ2-7; the D is unclear. Germline lookup yields CDR1 LGHNA and CDR2 YNFKEQ. The germline V and J ends were trimmed by 1 base and 6 bases, with 10 bases remaining between them. The CDR3 loop spans 13 amino acids. In DNA form, the CDR3 reads TGTGCCAGCAGCCAAGCCCCTAGGGCCGAGCAGTACTCC. This codes for CASSQAPRAEQYS.

The gene calls are TRBV7-9 and TRBJ2-3; D uncertain. Germline CDR1 reads SEHNR; CDR2 reads FQNEAQ (reference sequence). CDR3 length equals 11 residues. V was trimmed by 8 bases and J by 3 bases, leaving 6 bases between them. The CDR3 DNA follows: TGTGCCAGCGCGACTACAGATACGCAGTATTTT. Translation gives CASATTDTQYF.

The CDR3 DNA reads as TGTGCCATCGGGACGTTGGACATTCAGTACTTC. The encoded protein is CAIGTLDIQYF. The chain recombines TRBV6-5 with TRBJ2-4, with D possibly called TRBD1 or TRBD2 (5 bases each). Germline V gene data show CDR1 as MNHEY and CDR2 as SVGAGI. The CDR3 length is 11 residues. V was cut by 10 bases and J by 8 bases, with 12 bases left in between.

This chain joins TRBV7-2 and TRBJ2-2; possibly TRBD1 for D (5 bases). Per germline, CDR1 SGHTA and CDR2 FQGNSA. The CDR3 has 15 residues. The V gene lost 3 bases and the J gene lost 6 bases, with 14 bases spanning the gap. DNA of the CDR3: TGTGCCAGCAGCTTGGGCAGGGCAGGCTCCGGGGAGCTGTTTTTT. It is translated as CASSLGRAGSGELFF.

This chain links TRBV6-5 with TRBJ2-7; D ambiguous. CDR1 MNHEY and CDR2 SVGAGI come from the germline V gene. Trimming pared 0 bases from V and 0 bases from J, leaving 9 bases between. The CDR3 runs 15 residues. CDR3 DNA: TGTGCCAGCAGTTACTCGTCCAGGAGCTCCTACGAGCAGTACTTC. It translates to CASSYSSRSSYEQYF.

This clone was detected only once. The chain has TRBV5-1 and TRBJ2-1; D unresolved. Trimming pared 3 bases from V and 9 bases from J, leaving 13 bases between. The CDR3 extends over 13 amino acids. Germline CDR1 reads SGHRS; CDR2 reads YFSETQ. In nucleotides, the CDR3 is TGCGCCAGCAGCTCGGGTCCCATCCCTGAGCAGTTCTTC. It codes for CASSSGPIPEQFF.

The gene calls are TRBV5-8 and TRBJ1-1, with D possibly TRBD1 on 5 matching bases. Germline lookup yields CDR1 SGHTS and CDR2 YDEGEE. This CDR3 has 15 amino acids. V lost 0 bases, J lost 4 bases, and 13 bases lay in between. Here the CDR3 reads CASSLGDRTATEAFF. Here the CDR3 DNA reads TGTGCCAGCAGCTTGGGGGACCGAACTGCCACTGAAGCTTTCTTT.

The rearrangement links TRBV30 to TRBJ1-5; TRBD1 aligns across 7 bases. The V segment lost 2 bases and the J segment 2 bases; nucleotides outside the gene matches: 6. The CDR3 covers 15 residues. The V gene's germline CDR1 is GTSNPN and CDR2 SVGIG (reference sequence). The DNA of the CDR3 is TGTGCCTGGAGTCACACAGGGGATGGCAATCAGCCCCAGCATTTT. As protein: CAWSHTGDGNQPQHF.

The rearrangement uses TRBV30 and TRBJ1-2, with TRBD1 matching 8 bases. Germline V gene data show CDR1 as GTSNPN and CDR2 as SVGIG (reference sequence). V gave up 4 bases and J gave up 4 bases; unmatched junction bases: 5. The CDR3 extends over 13 amino acids. The CDR3 DNA sequence: TGTGCCTGGAACATAGGGACAGGCTATGGCTACACCTTC. Its protein product is CAWNIGTGYGYTF. The full variable domain, in which reference TRBV30 and TRBJ1-2 provide the parts outside the CDR3, is SQTIHQWPATLVQPVGSPLSLECTVEGTSNPNLYWYRQAAGRGLQLLFYSVGIGQISSEVPQNLSASRPQDRQFILSSKKLLLSDSGFYLCAWNIGTGYGYTFGSGTRLTVV.

CDR3 loop: CASSKRLAGGMANTGELFF. The CDR3 DNA reads as TGTGCCAGCAGCAAGCGACTAGCGGGGGGTATGGCGAACACCGGGGAGCTGTTTTTT. The V gene is TRBV7-2, the J gene TRBJ2-2, with 13 bases lining up with TRBD2. V was pared by 5 bases and J by 0 bases, with 9 bases of the junction left unmatched. From germline, CDR1 is SGHTA and CDR2 FQGNSA. The CDR3 is 19 residues long.

The J gene is TRBJ2-3, the V gene TRBV19; tentatively, D is TRBD1 (6 bases). This CDR3 comprises 15 residues. Germline loops: CDR1 LNHDA, CDR2 SQIVND (reference sequence). The V gene lost 5 bases and the J gene lost 3 bases, with 15 bases spanning the gap. The chain's CDR3 is CASSPVGQGTDTQYF. The CDR3 coding sequence is TGTGCCAGTAGTCCCGTTGGGCAGGGGACAGATACGCAGTATTTT.

V gene TRBV6-1 combines with J gene TRBJ1-2; no reliable D call. Germline assignment: CDR1 MNHNS and CDR2 SASEGT. The ends were cut back, 3 bases at V and 4 bases at J, with 9 bases in the middle. The CDR3 runs to 13 residues. The CDR3 sequence: CASSEGGRYGYTF. In nucleotides, the CDR3 is TGTGCCAGCAGTGAGGGAGGACGCTATGGCTACACCTTC.

The V gene is TRBV14, the J gene TRBJ2-7, with TRBD2 matching 7 bases. Germline V lookup: CDR1 SGHDN, CDR2 FVKESK. This CDR3 has 15 residues. The J segment lost 2 bases and the V segment lost 2 bases, leaving 6 bases of the junction unmatched. The CDR3 DNA reads TGTGCCAGCAGCCAACGGCGGGGGATCACCTACGAGCAGTACTTC. Translation: CASSQRRGITYEQYF.

V usage is TRBV27 and J usage is TRBJ2-7; D remains unclear. Between the trimmed V and J ends, which lost 2 bases and 3 bases, there was a span of 14 bases. The CDR3 covers 15 residues. CDR1 and CDR2 (germline): MNHEY, SMNVEV (reference sequence). CDR3 protein: CASSLTERRYYEQYF. The CDR3 DNA reads TGTGCCAGCAGTTTAACGGAAAGAAGGTACTACGAGCAGTACTTC.

V and J are TRBV29-1 and TRBJ2-3, with TRBD1 matching over 10 bases. V lost 4 bases to trimming and J lost 4 bases; unmatched junction nucleotides: 5. CDR3 length equals 14 residues. Per germline, CDR1 SQVTM and CDR2 ANQGSEA. CDR3 amino acids: CSVGQGARADTQYF. CDR3 DNA: TGCAGCGTTGGACAGGGGGCGCGGGCAGATACGCAGTATTTT.